This entry lists 21 T cell receptor beta chains sequenced from one sample in a study of CD8+ T cells in alopecia areata (dated by TCRdb to 2017 to 2018). This specimen's time point label, per the study, means: baseline before oral tofacitinib. Preparation of the library involved the immunoSEQ multiplex PCR assay. To provide template for TCR sequencing, every sample had RNA extracted and reverse transcribed into cDNA. TCRdb's version of the immuneACCESS table is confined to in-frame rearrangements and falls short of the full clone set. An unresolved V gene accounts for under half of the shortfall where checked; the remainder is of unknown origin. Present in this sample are 170,000 or so clones, around 60% of which were seen just once. 14% to 15% of the sample is in the top ten clones. This specimen consisted of CD4+ T cells sorted from blood, obtained at week 0. The receptors stem from a human donor with alopecia areata.

This rearrangement joins TRBV2 to TRBJ2-6; the D is unclear. The ends were cut back, 5 bases at V and 2 bases at J, with 10 bases in the middle. Looked up from germline, CDR1 is SNHLY and CDR2 is FYNNEI. The CDR3 length is 15 residues. The CDR3 region is CASSPDRTGANVLTF. The CDR3 DNA reads TGTGCCAGCAGTCCGGATCGGACTGGGGCCAACGTCCTGACTTTC.

The V and J genes are TRBV29-1 and TRBJ2-7; D not certain. Germline loops: CDR1 SQVTM, CDR2 ANQGSEA. The CDR3 spans 13 residues. With 4 bases removed from V and 1 base from J, the gap between germline ends came to 11 bases. The CDR3 protein is CSVGSGLSYEQYF. For the CDR3, the DNA is TGCAGCGTTGGTTCCGGGCTGTCCTACGAGCAGTACTTC.

V usage is TRBV30 and J usage is TRBJ2-3; D is ambiguous. Trimming took off 0 bases at V and 1 base at J, with 11 bases between the two ends. Germline assignment: CDR1 GTSNPN and CDR2 SVGIG (reference sequence). The CDR3 totals 15 residues. The CDR3: CAWSVRGVGTDTQYF. The CDR3 DNA reads TGTGCCTGGAGTGTACGTGGGGTCGGCACAGATACGCAGTATTTT.

The genes are TRBV27 and TRBJ2-1; D is uncertain. Germline CDR1 reads MNHEY; CDR2 reads SMNVEV (reference sequence). V shed 2 bases and J shed 10 bases, with 6 bases lying between them. The length of the CDR3 is 11 residues. The CDR3 sequence is CASSLLGEQFF. The CDR3 DNA reads TGTGCCAGCAGTTTACTAGGGGAGCAGTTCTTC.

Written as DNA, the CDR3 is TGTGCCAGCAGCCCTTTGGGGGGGAACGCCTACGAGCAGTACTTC. It yields the protein CASSPLGGNAYEQYF. V gene TRBV5-6 combines with J gene TRBJ2-7, with 7 bases matching TRBD2. There are 15 residues in the CDR3. V was clipped by 4 bases and J by 2 bases; unmatched bases: 9. CDR1 SGHDT and CDR2 YYEEEE come from the germline V gene. The full variable domain, rest sourced from reference TRBV5-6 and TRBJ2-7, is DAGVTQSPTHLIKTRGQQVTLRCSPKSGHDTVSWYQQALGQGPQFIFQYYEEEERQRGNFPDRFSGHQFPNYSSELNVNALLLGDSALYLCASSPLGGNAYEQYFGPGTRLTVT.

This rearrangement joins TRBV7-3 to TRBJ1-2; 8 positions agree with TRBD1. The CDR3 covers 14 residues. Germline assignment: CDR1 SGHTA and CDR2 FQGTGA. Trimming took 4 bases from V and 8 from J; bases not matched to a gene: 9. The CDR3 reads CASSSGGGIRGYTF. The CDR3 DNA sequence: TGTGCCAGCAGCTCAGGGGGCGGTATTCGCGGCTACACCTTC. Variable domain in full (rest from reference TRBV7-3 and TRBJ1-2): GAGVSQTPSNKVTEKGKYVELRCDPISGHTALYWYRQSLGQGPEFLIYFQGTGAADDSGLPNDRFFAVRPEGSVSTLKIQRTERGDSAVYLCASSSGGGIRGYTFGSGTRLTVV.

This clone was detected a few times. The rearrangement joins TRBV20-1 to TRBJ1-5; 7 bases agree with TRBD1. Germline loops: CDR1 DFQATT, CDR2 SNEGSKA (reference sequence). This CDR3 contains 11 residues. J was trimmed by 4 bases and V by 6 bases; bases with no gene match: 0. Here the CDR3 DNA reads TGCAGTGCGGGACAGAATCAGCCCCAGCATTTT. Its translation is CSAGQNQPQHF.

The rearrangement joins TRBV4-2 to TRBJ1-5; the D is unclear. V gave up 4 bases and J gave up 4 bases, with 14 bases separating them. Germline V gives CDR1 LGHNA, CDR2 YNFKEQ. The CDR3 is made up of 15 amino acids. CDR3 region: CASSLRIDGNQPQHF. Written as DNA, the CDR3 is TGTGCCAGCAGCCTCCGCATCGACGGGAATCAGCCCCAGCATTTT.

The V call is TRBV10-3, the J call TRBJ2-1; D may match TRBD1 or TRBD2 (5 bases each). The germline CDR1 and CDR2 sequences are ENHRY and SYGVKD. V dropped 4 bases and J dropped 6 bases, with 13 bases sitting between them. CDR3 length: 14 residues. For the CDR3, the DNA is TGTGCCATCAGTGGGGACGACGGGCTCAATGAGCAGTTCTTC. Translating gives CAISGDDGLNEQFF.

The gene calls are TRBV4-2 and TRBJ2-1; 9 nucleotides align to TRBD2. This CDR3 spans 16 amino acids. V shed 0 bases and J 4 bases; nucleotides not matched to a gene: 4. Germline CDR1 reads LGHNA; CDR2 reads YNFKEQ. In DNA, the CDR3 is TGTGCCAGCAGCCAAGATATAGCGGGGGCTTACAATGAGCAGTTCTTC. Its translation is CASSQDIAGAYNEQFF.

This clone was recorded a few times. The V and J genes are TRBV19 and TRBJ1-6; the D gene is possibly TRBD1 (6 bases). Looked up from germline, CDR1 is LNHDA and CDR2 is SQIVND (reference sequence). The CDR3 extends over 16 amino acids. Trimming pared 4 bases from V and 5 bases from J, leaving 15 bases between. The CDR3 bases are TGTGCCAGTAGTAGAAACAGGGCCGGCAATAATTCACCCCTCCACTTT. Translating it yields CASSRNRAGNNSPLHF. The whole variable domain, filled in from reference TRBV19 and TRBJ1-6, reads DGGITQSPKYLFRKEGQNVTLSCEQNLNHDAMYWYRQDPGQGLRLIYYSQIVNDFQKGDIAEGYSVSREKKESFPLTVTSAQKNPTAFYLCASSRNRAGNNSPLHFGNGTRLTVT.

This chain links TRBV6-5 with TRBJ2-7; D is unclear. V gave up 2 bases and J gave up 6 bases, with 5 bases separating them. Germline V gene data show CDR1 as MNHEY and CDR2 as SVGAGI. This CDR3 comprises 11 residues. The CDR3 region has the DNA TGTGCCAGCAGTTACATGAGCGAGCAGTACTTC. Its translation is CASSYMSEQYF.

This clone was seen only once. The V gene is TRBV6-6, the J gene TRBJ1-5, with D possibly being TRBD1 (6 bases). CDR3 length: 15 residues. Germline CDR1 and CDR2: MNHNY and SVGAGI (reference sequence). Trimming removed 4 bases at V and 5 bases at J, with 15 bases between. Here the CDR3 reads CASSLWGRGDQPQHF. DNA of the CDR3: TGTGCCAGCAGTTTGTGGGGCAGGGGTGATCAGCCCCAGCATTTT.

Written as DNA, the CDR3 is TGTGCCTGGAGCGCGAAACAGGGTAGAGGGAGCACCGGGGAGCTGTTTTTT. It codes for CAWSAKQGRGSTGELFF. This chain links TRBV30 with TRBJ2-2; the D gene is possibly TRBD1 (6 bases). The germline V gene has CDR1 GTSNPN and CDR2 SVGIG (reference sequence). The CDR3 is 17 amino acids. Trimming removed 3 bases from V and 4 bases from J, with 21 bases in between.

V is TRBV7-9 and J is TRBJ1-2; 7 nucleotides line up with TRBD1. Germline trimming cut 4 bases from V and 7 bases from J; bases unmatched to any gene: 6. In germline, CDR1 is SEHNR, CDR2 FQNEAQ (reference sequence). This CDR3 spans 13 amino acids. CDR3 protein: CASSSSGGAGYTF. CDR3 nucleotides: TGTGCCAGCAGCTCTTCAGGGGGAGCTGGCTACACCTTC.

This clone was detected only a few times. The gene calls are TRBV6-5 and TRBJ1-2, with D possibly TRBD1 on 6 matching bases. Germline CDR1 MNHEY, CDR2 SVGAGI. The CDR3 spans 13 residues. Trimming left V 6 bases short and J 4 bases short, with 12 bases between. The CDR3: CASSHGQIYGYTF. CDR3 DNA sequence: TGTGCCAGCAGCCACGGACAGATCTATGGCTACACCTTC.

This chain links TRBV27 with TRBJ2-5; D could derive from TRBD1 or TRBD2 (6 bases each). The length of the CDR3 is 14 residues. The V gene lost 0 bases and the J gene lost 5 bases, with 10 bases spanning the gap. Looked up from germline, CDR1 is MNHEY and CDR2 is SMNVEV (reference sequence). The CDR3 here is CASSLSIGGETQYF. In DNA form, the CDR3 reads TGTGCCAGCAGTTTATCGATAGGGGGGGAGACCCAGTACTTC.

J is TRBJ2-3 and V is TRBV4-2; TRBD2 aligns across 9 bases. J lost 4 bases, V lost 0 bases, and 8 bases had no gene match. The CDR3 runs to 17 residues. Germline CDR1 LGHNA, CDR2 YNFKEQ. The CDR3 is CASSQDRGGGAPDTQYF. The DNA of the CDR3 is TGTGCCAGCAGCCAAGATAGGGGCGGGGGGGCTCCAGATACGCAGTATTTT.

This clone came up a few times. V gene TRBV19 combines with J gene TRBJ1-1; D is uncertain. Trimming removed 5 bases at V and 4 bases at J, with 11 bases between. Germline lookup yields CDR1 LNHDA and CDR2 SQIVND (reference sequence). The length of the CDR3 is 13 residues. CDR3 region: CASSGLSGTEAFF. CDR3 nucleotide sequence: TGTGCCAGTAGTGGGCTTAGTGGCACTGAAGCTTTCTTT.

The V call is TRBV2, the J call TRBJ1-2; 9 bases map to TRBD1. V lost 8 bases, J lost 8 bases, and 15 bases stayed unmatched. Looked up from germline, CDR1 is SNHLY and CDR2 is FYNNEI. This CDR3 spans 15 amino acids. The CDR3 DNA sequence: TGTGCCAGCCTCCGGGACAGGGCAATCTATATGGGCTACACCTTC. Its translation: CASLRDRAIYMGYTF.

This clone was seen only a few times. V is TRBV29-1 and J is TRBJ2-1; 9 positions match TRBD1. Trimming took 4 bases from V and 4 from J; bases not matched to a gene: 5. The CDR3 extends over 14 amino acids. Germline V gene data show CDR1 as SQVTM and CDR2 as ANQGSEA. The DNA for the CDR3 is TGCAGCGTTGCCGGGACAGGGAATTACAATGAGCAGTTCTTC. This encodes CSVAGTGNYNEQFF.